The rows below give T cell receptor beta chains drawn from one sample of a study of T cells in Graves' hyperthyroidism and ophthalmopathy. TCRdb used MiXCR to reprocess the multiplex PCR reads, holding one entry per CDR3 protein. Counted here are about 500,000 distinct CDR3 sequences, around 16% occurring once; the ten biggest clones make up approximately 32%. Sequencing was done on a sample of blood. These TCRs come from a woman in her thirties with Graves' ophthalmopathy. Both conserved end residues are part of each CDR3. Each record gives: CDR3 protein, CDR3 DNA, D gene, J gene, V gene, clone size, CDR3 length. A D gene is named only where the DNA matches it firmly. Where a row states a size, it is once, few, many or the class of an expanded clone; other rows omit it.

CDR3 protein: CASSERQGANYGYTF; CDR3 DNA: TGTGCCAGCAGTGAAAGACAGGGGGCTAACTATGGCTACACCTTC; D gene: TRBD1; J gene: TRBJ1-2; V gene: TRBV25-1; clone size: NA; CDR3 length: 15
CDR3 protein: CAWDRGGGYEQYF; CDR3 DNA: TGTGCCTGGGATCGGGGAGGGGGCTACGAGCAGTACTTC; D gene: NA; J gene: TRBJ2-7; V gene: TRBV30; clone size: many; CDR3 length: 13
CDR3 protein: CSATIGFNQPQHF; CDR3 DNA: TGCAGTGCTACCATCGGGTTCAATCAGCCCCAGCATTTT; D gene: NA; J gene: TRBJ1-5; V gene: TRBV20-1; clone size: few; CDR3 length: 13
CDR3 protein: CASSHPDRDYGYTF; CDR3 DNA: TGCGCCAGCAGCCACCCCGACAGGGACTATGGCTACACCTTC; D gene: TRBD1; J gene: TRBJ1-2; V gene: TRBV4-1; clone size: NA; CDR3 length: 14
CDR3 protein: CSAMWGLAGGFEGDEQFF; CDR3 DNA: TGCAGTGCTATGTGGGGTCTAGCGGGAGGGTTCGAGGGGGATGAGCAGTTCTTC; D gene: TRBD2; J gene: TRBJ2-1; V gene: TRBV20-1; clone size: NA; CDR3 length: 18
CDR3 protein: CAISESGQGSGYTF; CDR3 DNA: TGTGCCATCAGTGAATCGGGACAGGGGTCCGGCTACACCTTC; D gene: TRBD1; J gene: TRBJ1-2; V gene: TRBV10-3; clone size: few; CDR3 length: 14
CDR3 protein: CASSDHWDTQYF; CDR3 DNA: TGTGCCAGCAGTGACCACTGGGATACGCAGTATTTT; D gene: NA; J gene: TRBJ2-3; V gene: TRBV6-1; clone size: NA; CDR3 length: 12
CDR3 protein: CASSKAGTGGGYGYTF; CDR3 DNA: TGTGCCAGCAGTAAAGCGGGTACAGGGGGCGGCTATGGCTACACCTTC; D gene: TRBD1; J gene: TRBJ1-2; V gene: TRBV7-9; clone size: NA; CDR3 length: 16
CDR3 protein: CASSPGGGADTQYF; CDR3 DNA: TGTGCCAGCAGCCCAGGAGGGGGTGCAGATACGCAGTATTTT; D gene: NA; J gene: TRBJ2-3; V gene: TRBV7-2; clone size: many; CDR3 length: 14
CDR3 protein: CASSLVSPIQGAQNTIYF; CDR3 DNA: TGCGCCAGCAGCTTGGTTTCGCCCATACAGGGGGCCCAAAACACCATATATTTT; D gene: TRBD1; J gene: TRBJ1-3; V gene: TRBV5-1; clone size: many; CDR3 length: 18
CDR3 protein: CATSDNGQNYGYTF; CDR3 DNA: TGTGCCACCAGTGATAATGGACAGAACTATGGCTACACCTTC; D gene: NA; J gene: TRBJ1-2; V gene: TRBV24-1; clone size: few; CDR3 length: 14
CDR3 protein: CASSNLDRLGANVLTF; CDR3 DNA: TGTGCCAGCAGTAACCTGGACAGGCTGGGGGCCAACGTCCTGACTTTC; D gene: TRBD1; J gene: TRBJ2-6; V gene: TRBV3-1; clone size: few; CDR3 length: 16
CDR3 protein: CASSLMWGGRTDTQYF; CDR3 DNA: TGTGCCAGCAGCTTGATGTGGGGCGGGCGCACAGATACGCAGTATTTT; D gene: NA; J gene: TRBJ2-3; V gene: TRBV7-8; clone size: many; CDR3 length: 16
CDR3 protein: CASSWDPGGANVLTF; CDR3 DNA: TGCGCCAGCAGCTGGGACCCCGGCGGGGCCAACGTCCTGACTTTC; D gene: NA; J gene: TRBJ2-6; V gene: TRBV5-1; clone size: few; CDR3 length: 15
CDR3 protein: CSALTSAGYNEQFF; CDR3 DNA: TGCAGTGCCCTGACTAGCGCCGGCTACAATGAGCAGTTCTTC; D gene: TRBD2; J gene: TRBJ2-1; V gene: TRBV20-1; clone size: few; CDR3 length: 14
CDR3 protein: CASSTRQEAWEQYF; CDR3 DNA: TGTGCCAGCAGCACCCGGCAGGAGGCGTGGGAGCAGTACTTC; D gene: NA; J gene: TRBJ2-7; V gene: TRBV7-9; clone size: many; CDR3 length: 14
CDR3 protein: CASSFFGSRETQYF; CDR3 DNA: TGTGCCAGCAGTTTTTTCGGGAGCCGAGAGACCCAGTACTTC; D gene: NA; J gene: TRBJ2-5; V gene: TRBV28; clone size: many; CDR3 length: 14
CDR3 protein: CASSEAMDSHNEQFF; CDR3 DNA: TGTGCCAGCAGTGAAGCTATGGACTCCCACAATGAGCAGTTCTTC; D gene: NA; J gene: TRBJ2-1; V gene: TRBV2; clone size: few; CDR3 length: 15
CDR3 protein: CASSPNGQGSPLEKLFF; CDR3 DNA: TGCGCCAGCAGCCCGAACGGACAGGGCTCACCCCTTGAAAAACTGTTTTTT; D gene: TRBD1; J gene: TRBJ1-4; V gene: TRBV4-1; clone size: few; CDR3 length: 17
CDR3 protein: CASREQGIETQYF; CDR3 DNA: TGTGCCAGCAGAGAACAGGGCATCGAGACCCAGTACTTC; D gene: NA; J gene: TRBJ2-5; V gene: TRBV12-3/TRBV12-4; clone size: few; CDR3 length: 13
CDR3 protein: CASSNRGAYEQYF; CDR3 DNA: TGCGCCAGCAGCAACCGGGGTGCCTACGAGCAGTACTTC; D gene: NA; J gene: TRBJ2-7; V gene: TRBV5-1; clone size: many; CDR3 length: 13
CDR3 protein: CASSSHRGQTQYF; CDR3 DNA: TGTGCCAGCAGCTCCCACAGGGGACAGACCCAGTACTTC; D gene: TRBD1; J gene: TRBJ2-5; V gene: TRBV5-6; clone size: many; CDR3 length: 13
CDR3 protein: CSVEGISGERLEQNHEQFF; CDR3 DNA: TGCAGCGTTGAAGGGATTAGCGGGGAGAGATTAGAACAAAACCATGAGCAGTTCTTC; D gene: TRBD2; J gene: TRBJ2-1; V gene: TRBV29-1; clone size: few; CDR3 length: 19
CDR3 protein: CASRVAGDSFTEAFF; CDR3 DNA: TGTGCCAGCAGGGTCGCCGGGGACAGCTTCACTGAAGCTTTCTTT; D gene: TRBD1; J gene: TRBJ1-1; V gene: TRBV28; clone size: few; CDR3 length: 15
CDR3 protein: CSAPGAGEGGETQYF; CDR3 DNA: TGCAGTGCTCCTGGGGCGGGAGAGGGAGGAGAGACCCAGTACTTC; D gene: TRBD2; J gene: TRBJ2-5; V gene: TRBV20-1; clone size: many; CDR3 length: 15
CDR3 protein: CASSPHLVTAGTETQYF; CDR3 DNA: TGTGCCAGCAGTCCCCACCTTGTTACAGCTGGTACGGAGACCCAGTACTTC; D gene: NA; J gene: TRBJ2-5; V gene: TRBV27; clone size: NA; CDR3 length: 17
CDR3 protein: CATSGPPHLDGEKLFF; CDR3 DNA: TGTGCCACCAGTGGTCCCCCCCATCTCGATGGTGAAAAACTGTTTTTT; D gene: NA; J gene: TRBJ1-4; V gene: TRBV24-1; clone size: NA; CDR3 length: 16
CDR3 protein: CSAPRLGTGYNEQFF; CDR3 DNA: TGCAGTGCCCCAAGACTCGGGACTGGGTACAATGAGCAGTTCTTC; D gene: NA; J gene: TRBJ2-1; V gene: TRBV20-1; clone size: NA; CDR3 length: 15
CDR3 protein: CASSYVPRPYNEQFF; CDR3 DNA: TGTGCCAGCAGTTACGTCCCAAGGCCATACAATGAGCAGTTCTTC; D gene: NA; J gene: TRBJ2-1; V gene: TRBV6-2/TRBV6-3; clone size: many; CDR3 length: 15
CDR3 protein: CASSLRGRDRLNTGELFF; CDR3 DNA: TGTGCCAGCAGCTTACGGGGCCGGGACAGGCTCAACACCGGGGAGCTGTTTTTT; D gene: TRBD1; J gene: TRBJ2-2; V gene: TRBV11-2; clone size: NA; CDR3 length: 18
CDR3 protein: CASSSIIGTSGQETQYF; CDR3 DNA: TGTGCCAGTAGTAGCATCATAGGGACTAGCGGGCAAGAGACCCAGTACTTC; D gene: TRBD2; J gene: TRBJ2-5; V gene: TRBV19; clone size: few; CDR3 length: 17
CDR3 protein: CASSLFGSPEETQYF; CDR3 DNA: TGCGCCAGCAGCTTGTTTGGGTCTCCCGAAGAGACCCAGTACTTC; D gene: NA; J gene: TRBJ2-5; V gene: TRBV5-1; clone size: few; CDR3 length: 15
CDR3 protein: CAISVAQSYEQYF; CDR3 DNA: TGTGCCATCAGTGTGGCCCAGTCCTACGAGCAGTACTTC; D gene: NA; J gene: TRBJ2-7; V gene: TRBV10-3; clone size: NA; CDR3 length: 13
CDR3 protein: CAWGRNYGYTF; CDR3 DNA: TGTGCCTGGGGTCGGAACTATGGCTACACCTTC; D gene: NA; J gene: TRBJ1-2; V gene: TRBV30; clone size: many; CDR3 length: 11
CDR3 protein: CASSQTSRPQHF; CDR3 DNA: TGTGCCAGCAGCCAAACCAGCAGGCCCCAGCATTTT; D gene: NA; J gene: TRBJ1-5; V gene: TRBV6-1; clone size: few; CDR3 length: 12
CDR3 protein: CASSLAGQLQETQYF; CDR3 DNA: TGTGCCAGCAGCTTGGCCGGCCAGCTACAAGAGACCCAGTACTTC; D gene: NA; J gene: TRBJ2-5; V gene: TRBV5-4; clone size: NA; CDR3 length: 15
CDR3 protein: CSASTDTGELFF; CDR3 DNA: TGCAGTGCCTCGACCGACACCGGGGAGCTGTTTTTT; D gene: NA; J gene: TRBJ2-2; V gene: TRBV20-1; clone size: many; CDR3 length: 12
CDR3 protein: CASTKTGLYGYTF; CDR3 DNA: TGTGCCAGCACTAAGACAGGGCTCTATGGCTACACCTTC; D gene: TRBD1; J gene: TRBJ1-2; V gene: TRBV6-1; clone size: NA; CDR3 length: 13
CDR3 protein: CASSPRDRGRQPQHF; CDR3 DNA: TGTGCCAGCAGCCCAAGGGACAGGGGACGTCAGCCCCAGCATTTT; D gene: TRBD1; J gene: TRBJ1-5; V gene: TRBV7-2; clone size: NA; CDR3 length: 15
CDR3 protein: CAWSVSEGYEQYF; CDR3 DNA: TGTGCCTGGAGTGTAAGTGAGGGCTACGAGCAGTACTTC; D gene: NA; J gene: TRBJ2-7; V gene: TRBV30; clone size: few; CDR3 length: 13
CDR3 protein: CASSARRDTAYEQYF; CDR3 DNA: TGTGCCAGCAGTGCCCGCCGGGACACCGCCTACGAGCAGTACTTC; D gene: NA; J gene: TRBJ2-7; V gene: TRBV28; clone size: many; CDR3 length: 15
CDR3 protein: CASNADRNQPQHF; CDR3 DNA: TGTGCCAGCAACGCCGATCGCAATCAGCCCCAGCATTTT; D gene: NA; J gene: TRBJ1-5; V gene: TRBV6-2/TRBV6-3; clone size: many; CDR3 length: 13
CDR3 protein: CSVECASNLNTEAFF; CDR3 DNA: TGCAGCGTTGAATGCGCTTCGAACCTGAACACTGAAGCTTTCTTT; D gene: NA; J gene: TRBJ1-1; V gene: TRBV29-1; clone size: once; CDR3 length: 15
CDR3 protein: CASSHGQTRSYEQYF; CDR3 DNA: TGCGCCAGCAGCCATGGACAGACTCGATCCTACGAGCAGTACTTC; D gene: NA; J gene: TRBJ2-7; V gene: TRBV4-3; clone size: NA; CDR3 length: 15
CDR3 protein: CASSGTGYYGYTF; CDR3 DNA: TGTGCCAGCAGCGGGACAGGGTACTATGGCTACACCTTC; D gene: TRBD1; J gene: TRBJ1-2; V gene: TRBV7-2; clone size: many; CDR3 length: 13
CDR3 protein: CASSVGGQDGYTF; CDR3 DNA: TGTGCCAGCAGCGTCGGGGGGCAGGATGGCTACACCTTC; D gene: NA; J gene: TRBJ1-2; V gene: TRBV9; clone size: NA; CDR3 length: 13
CDR3 protein: CASRPQVLAGVGGTQYF; CDR3 DNA: TGTGCCAGCAGACCGCAAGTTCTAGCGGGAGTAGGAGGGACCCAGTACTTC; D gene: NA; J gene: TRBJ2-5; V gene: TRBV3-2; clone size: NA; CDR3 length: 17